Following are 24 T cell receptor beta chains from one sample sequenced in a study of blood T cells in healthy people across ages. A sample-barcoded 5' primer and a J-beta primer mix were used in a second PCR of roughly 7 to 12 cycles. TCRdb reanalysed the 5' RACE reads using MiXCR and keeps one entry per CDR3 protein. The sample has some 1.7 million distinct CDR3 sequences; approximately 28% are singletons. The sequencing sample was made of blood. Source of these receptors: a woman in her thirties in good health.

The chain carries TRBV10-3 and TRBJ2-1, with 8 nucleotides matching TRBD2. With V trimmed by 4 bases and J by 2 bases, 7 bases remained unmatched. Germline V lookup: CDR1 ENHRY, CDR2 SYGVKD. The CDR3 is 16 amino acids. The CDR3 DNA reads TGTGCCATCAGTGCGGGGATAGCGGGAACCTACAATGAGCAGTTCTTC. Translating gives CAISAGIAGTYNEQFF.

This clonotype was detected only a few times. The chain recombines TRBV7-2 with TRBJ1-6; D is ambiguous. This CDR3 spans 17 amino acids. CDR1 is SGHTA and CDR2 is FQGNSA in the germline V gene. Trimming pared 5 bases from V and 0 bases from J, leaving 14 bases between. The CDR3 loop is CASSPSWLLSYNSPLHF. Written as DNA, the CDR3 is TGTGCCAGCAGCCCCTCCTGGCTCCTCTCCTATAATTCACCCCTCCACTTT.

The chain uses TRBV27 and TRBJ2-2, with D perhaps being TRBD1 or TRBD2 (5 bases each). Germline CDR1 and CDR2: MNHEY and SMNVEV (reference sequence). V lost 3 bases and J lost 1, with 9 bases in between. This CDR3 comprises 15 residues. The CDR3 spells CASSFWGRNTGELFF. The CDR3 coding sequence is TGTGCCAGCAGTTTTTGGGGGAGGAACACCGGGGAGCTGTTTTTT.

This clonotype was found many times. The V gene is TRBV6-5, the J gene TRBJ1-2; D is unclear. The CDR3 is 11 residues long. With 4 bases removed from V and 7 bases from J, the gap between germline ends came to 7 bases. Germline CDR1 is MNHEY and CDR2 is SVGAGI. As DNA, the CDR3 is TGTGCCAGCAGTTCTGAACTTGGCTACACCTTC. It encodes CASSSELGYTF.

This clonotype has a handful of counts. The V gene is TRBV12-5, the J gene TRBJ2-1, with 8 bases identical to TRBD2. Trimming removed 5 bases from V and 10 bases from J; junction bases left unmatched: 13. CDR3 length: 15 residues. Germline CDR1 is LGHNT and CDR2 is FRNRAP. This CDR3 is CASGNPGLDFSEQFF. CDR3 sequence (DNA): TGTGCTAGTGGTAATCCGGGACTAGATTTTTCCGAGCAGTTCTTC.

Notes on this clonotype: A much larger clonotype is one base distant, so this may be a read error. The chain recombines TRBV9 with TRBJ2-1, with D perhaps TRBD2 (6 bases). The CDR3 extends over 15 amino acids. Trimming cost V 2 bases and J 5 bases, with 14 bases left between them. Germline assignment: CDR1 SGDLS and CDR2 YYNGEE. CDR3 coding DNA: TGTGCCAGCAGCGTTTGCGGGGCGCTAAACAATGAGCAGTTCTTC. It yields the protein CASSVCGALNNEQFF.

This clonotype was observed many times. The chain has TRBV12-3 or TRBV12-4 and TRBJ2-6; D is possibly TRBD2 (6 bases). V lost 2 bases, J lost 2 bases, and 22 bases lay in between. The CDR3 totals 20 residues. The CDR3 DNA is TGTGCCAGCAGTTTACCACTAGCACTAGCTCGAGAGACTGGGGCCAACGTCCTGACTTTC. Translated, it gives CASSLPLALARETGANVLTF.

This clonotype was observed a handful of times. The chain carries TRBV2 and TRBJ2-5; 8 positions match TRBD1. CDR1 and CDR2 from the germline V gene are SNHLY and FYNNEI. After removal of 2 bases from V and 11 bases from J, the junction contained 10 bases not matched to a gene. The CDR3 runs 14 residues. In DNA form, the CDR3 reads TGTGCCAGCAGTGAAAGCGGACAGGGTTGGGGGCAGTACTTC. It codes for CASSESGQGWGQYF.

The CDR3 is CASNPARDRIGETQYF. In DNA form, the CDR3 reads TGTGCCAGCAACCCGGCGAGGGATCGCATTGGGGAGACCCAGTACTTC. The chain combines TRBV3-1 with TRBJ2-5, with D tentatively TRBD2 (5 bases). CDR1 LGHDT and CDR2 YNNKEL come from the germline V gene (reference sequence). The CDR3 spans 16 residues. The V gene lost 7 bases and the J gene lost 5 bases, with 23 bases spanning the gap.

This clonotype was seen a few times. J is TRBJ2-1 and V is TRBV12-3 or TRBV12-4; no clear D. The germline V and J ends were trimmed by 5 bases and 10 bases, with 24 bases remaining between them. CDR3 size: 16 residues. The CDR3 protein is CASSDAVARRSREQFF. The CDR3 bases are TGTGCCAGCAGTGATGCCGTGGCCAGACGAAGCAGGGAGCAGTTCTTC.

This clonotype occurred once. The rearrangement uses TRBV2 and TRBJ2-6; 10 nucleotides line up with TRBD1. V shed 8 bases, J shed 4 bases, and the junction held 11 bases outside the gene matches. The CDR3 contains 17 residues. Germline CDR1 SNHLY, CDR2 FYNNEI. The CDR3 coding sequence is TGTGCCAGCGTAAAGTCGACAGGGGGCACCGGGGCCAACGTCCTGACTTTC. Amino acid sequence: CASVKSTGGTGANVLTF.

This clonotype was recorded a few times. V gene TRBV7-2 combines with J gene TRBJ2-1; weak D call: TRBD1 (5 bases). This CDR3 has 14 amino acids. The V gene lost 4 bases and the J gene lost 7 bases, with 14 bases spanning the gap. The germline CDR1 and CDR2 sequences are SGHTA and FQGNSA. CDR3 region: CASSSQGVGNEQFF. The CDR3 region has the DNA TGTGCCAGCAGCTCCCAGGGTGTAGGAAATGAGCAGTTCTTC.

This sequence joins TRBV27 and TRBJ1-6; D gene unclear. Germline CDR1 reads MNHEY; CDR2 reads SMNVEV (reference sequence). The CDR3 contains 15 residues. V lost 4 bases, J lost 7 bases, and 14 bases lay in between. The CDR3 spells CASSSVGRTNSPLHF. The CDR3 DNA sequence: TGTGCCAGCAGTTCCGTCGGACGTACCAATTCACCCCTCCACTTT.

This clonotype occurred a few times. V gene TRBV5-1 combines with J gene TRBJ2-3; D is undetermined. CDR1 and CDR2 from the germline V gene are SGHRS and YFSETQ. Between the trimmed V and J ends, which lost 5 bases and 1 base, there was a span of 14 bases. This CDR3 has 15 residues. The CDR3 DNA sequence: TGCGCCAGCAGGAGGAGTATGATCGGCACAGATACGCAGTATTTT. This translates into CASRRSMIGTDTQYF.

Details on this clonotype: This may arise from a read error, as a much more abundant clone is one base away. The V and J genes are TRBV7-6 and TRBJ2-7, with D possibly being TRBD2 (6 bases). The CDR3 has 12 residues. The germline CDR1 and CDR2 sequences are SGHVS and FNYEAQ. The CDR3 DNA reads TGTGCCAGCGGCTTGCCCGGGAGCGAGCAGTACTTC. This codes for CASGLPGSEQYF.

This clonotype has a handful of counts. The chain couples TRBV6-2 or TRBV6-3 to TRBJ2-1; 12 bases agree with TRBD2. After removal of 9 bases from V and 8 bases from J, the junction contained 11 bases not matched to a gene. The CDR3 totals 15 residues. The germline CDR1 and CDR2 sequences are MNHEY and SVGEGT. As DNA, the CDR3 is TGTGCCAGTAAACCTCTAGCGGGAGGGCCCCATGAGCAGTTCTTC. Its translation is CASKPLAGGPHEQFF.

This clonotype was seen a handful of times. As DNA, the CDR3 is TGTGCCAGCAGCCAACAAAGACGAGAGACCCAGTACTTC. It specifies CASSQQRRETQYF. The chain recombines TRBV3-1 with TRBJ2-5, with no clear D. V shed 2 bases and J shed 4 bases, with 8 bases lying between them. This CDR3 is built from 13 residues. Germline values: CDR1 LGHDT, CDR2 YNNKEL (reference sequence).

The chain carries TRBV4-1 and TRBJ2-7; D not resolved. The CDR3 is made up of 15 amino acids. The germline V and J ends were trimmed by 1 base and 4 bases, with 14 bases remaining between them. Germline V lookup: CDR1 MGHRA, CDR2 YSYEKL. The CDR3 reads CASSQVAQTNYEQYF. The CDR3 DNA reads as TGCGCCAGCAGCCAAGTGGCCCAAACGAATTACGAGCAGTACTTC.

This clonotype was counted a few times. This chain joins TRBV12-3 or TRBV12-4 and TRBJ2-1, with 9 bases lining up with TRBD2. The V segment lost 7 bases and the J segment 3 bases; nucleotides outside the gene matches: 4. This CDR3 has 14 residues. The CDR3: CASMTAGGYNEQFF. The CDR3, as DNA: TGTGCCAGCATGACAGCGGGGGGCTACAATGAGCAGTTCTTC.

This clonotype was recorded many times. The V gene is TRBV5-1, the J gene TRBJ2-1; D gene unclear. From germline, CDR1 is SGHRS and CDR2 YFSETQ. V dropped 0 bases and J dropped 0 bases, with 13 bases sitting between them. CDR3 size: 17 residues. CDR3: CASSLESISLSYNEQFF. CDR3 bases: TGCGCCAGCAGCTTGGAAAGTATCTCCCTCTCCTACAATGAGCAGTTCTTC.

CDR3 coding DNA: TGCAGCGTTGAGGACAGGGGGCATTCGGACTATGGCTACACCTTC. Its protein is CSVEDRGHSDYGYTF. This chain joins TRBV29-1 and TRBJ1-2, with 11 bases matching TRBD1. J gave up 3 bases and V 3 bases, and 6 bases lay outside the gene matches. From germline, CDR1 is SQVTM and CDR2 ANQGSEA. CDR3 size: 15 residues.

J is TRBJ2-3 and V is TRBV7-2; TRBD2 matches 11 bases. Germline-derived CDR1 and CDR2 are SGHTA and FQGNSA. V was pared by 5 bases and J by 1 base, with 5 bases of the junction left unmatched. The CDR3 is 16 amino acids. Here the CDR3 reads CASSPGSGRGTDTQYF. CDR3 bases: TGTGCCAGCAGCCCGGGTAGCGGGAGGGGCACAGATACGCAGTATTTT.

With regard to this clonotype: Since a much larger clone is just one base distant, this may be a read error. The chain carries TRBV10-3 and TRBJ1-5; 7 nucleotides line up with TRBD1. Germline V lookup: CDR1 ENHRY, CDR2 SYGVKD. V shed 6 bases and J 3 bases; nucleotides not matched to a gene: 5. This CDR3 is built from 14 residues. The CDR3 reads CAIREGGSNQPQHF. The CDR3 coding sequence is TGTGCCATCAGGGAAGGGGGCTCCAATCAGCCCCAGCATTTT.

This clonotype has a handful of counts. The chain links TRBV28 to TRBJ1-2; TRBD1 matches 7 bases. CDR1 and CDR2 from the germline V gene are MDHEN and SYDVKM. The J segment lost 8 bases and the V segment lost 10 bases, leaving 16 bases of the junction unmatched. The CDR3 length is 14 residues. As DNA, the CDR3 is TGTGCCACAAAAATCGGTCAGGGGGTAGAAGGCTACACCTTC. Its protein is CATKIGQGVEGYTF.